Described below is a single T cell receptor (beta chain) sequence and its context. The sample has other DNA sequences that encode this CDR3 too. The table came from immunoSEQ multiplex PCR; TCRdb's copy has only in-frame clones and leaves some out. The table includes some 140,000 clones, 70% to 80% detected once. This sample stems from a study of blood T cell repertoires in COVID-19. This CDR3 is 11 amino acids long. The germline V and J ends were trimmed by 5 bases and 5 bases, with 6 bases remaining between them. Germline V gene sequence: CDR1 MDHEN, CDR2 SYDVKM. The TCR originated in a man in his sixties with acute or convalescent COVID-19. Sequencing was performed on peripheral blood. V is TRBV28 and J is TRBJ2-5; D gene ambiguous. The CDR3 spells CASSRYETQYF. For the CDR3, the DNA is TGTGCCAGCAGTCGCTATGAGACCCAGTACTTC.